This T cell receptor beta chain derives from a study of blood T cell repertoires in COVID-19. Study information: T cells, B-cell-depleted T cells, or PBMCs provided the cDNA or gDNA that served as material.

The germline V gene has CDR1 SNHLY and CDR2 FYNNEI. With 1 base removed from V and 0 bases from J, the gap between germline ends came to 7 bases. This CDR3 is built from 15 residues. The study recruited people aged roughly 18 to 100 years across about 25 US areas. Donors were grouped by their self-reported clinical history. As processed by the authors: Estimated nucleated cell counts came from reference gene primer amplification. This table comes from immunoSEQ multiplex PCR, and its TCRdb copy is limited to in-frame clones, with some not included. The D gene and trimming were derived from the DNA, and the V and J assignments and clone size from that table. The top ten hold approximately 2.4% of the sample, which has about 200,000 clones, roughly 87% seen once.

The clonotype comes from a woman younger than 45 who had recovered from COVID-19. The sample was PBMCs or T cells enriched from blood (not recorded which). V and J are TRBV2 and TRBJ1-5; unclear D gene. CDR3 coding DNA: TGTGCCAGCAGTGAAGGTCAGATTAGCAATCAGCCCCAGCATTTT. This sequence encodes CASSEGQISNQPQHF.